This T cell receptor beta chain was sequenced for a study of blood T cell repertoires in COVID-19. Original methodology: Estimated nucleated cell counts came from reference gene primer amplification. Generated by immunoSEQ multiplex PCR, the TCRdb table keeps only in-frame clones and is missing some. V, J and clone size are those of that table, while D and trimming were read from the DNA. This table holds roughly 240,000 clones, about 91% found once. Regarding this clone: At one end the junction does not follow the germline gene, possibly because of a read error.

Germline values: CDR1 SSHAT, CDR2 FNYEAQ (reference sequence). The CDR3 consists of 14 residues. The rearrangement joins TRBV7-7 to TRBJ2-1; D may be TRBD2 (6 bases). The material sequenced was PBMCs or T cells enriched from blood (not recorded which). The source of this sequence is a woman between 40 and 55 years old with acute COVID-19. The CDR3, as DNA: TGTGCTAGCAGCTTAGTCGGGGGAGGCAATGAGCAGTTCTTC. It specifies CASSLVGGGNEQFF.